Each of the 22 T cell receptor beta chains below was sequenced from the same sample in a study of CD8+ T cells in alopecia areata. In each case, RNA was isolated and then reverse transcribed into cDNA as the sequencing template. Sequencing used immunoSEQ multiplex PCR; TCRdb keeps in-frame clones, though not all of them. Recorded here are 200,000 to 300,000 clones, none singletons. After pooling, cutaneous lymph node cells were sorted with CD4, CD8alpha, NKG2D, NKG2ACE and other markers. The sample taken for sequencing was CD4+ T cells sorted from a lymph node. All receptors come from a C3H/HeJ mouse with alopecia areata. The strain is characterized by the MHC haplotype H2-k.

This clone was counted a few times. Mouse gene names and germline throughout. The CDR3 goes on 4 residues after the read ends, and that part is filled in from the germline J gene. J is TRBJ2-3 and V is TRBV13-3; TRBD2 matches 8 bases. From germline, CDR1 is NNHDY and CDR2 SYVADS. The CDR3 covers 15 residues. Unmatched junction bases numbered 2, after V lost 0 bases and J lost 2 bases. The covered CDR3 bases are TGTGCCAGCAGTGATGGGGGGGGCGTTGCAGAA. Its protein product is CASSDGGGVAE. The complete CDR3 sequence is CASSDGGGVAETLYF.

This clone was counted between two and nine times. The genes are named according to mouse. The read terminates 4 residues before the CDR3 end, so the remaining end is supplied by the germline J gene. This chain links TRBV19 with TRBJ2-3; TRBD2 matches 8 bases. CDR3 length: 15 residues. Germline lookup yields CDR1 FNHDT and CDR2 SITEND (reference sequence). With 2 bases clipped from V and 0 bases from J, the junction kept 2 bases outside the gene matches. The CDR3 here is CASSMRLGSAETLYF. The CDR3 bases that were read are TGTGCCAGCAGTATGAGACTGGGGAGTGCAGAA.

On this clone: Gene names and germline refer to mouse. The read ends 4 residues shy of where the CDR3 ends; the end is completed using the germline J gene. V and J are TRBV13-2 and TRBJ2-2; a weak D match, TRBD2 (6 bases). CDR3 length: 16 amino acids. Trimming removed 0 bases at V and 0 bases at J, with 9 bases between. CDR1 is NNHNN and CDR2 is SYGAGS in the germline V gene (reference sequence). CDR3: CASGDAGVANTGQLYF. CDR3 DNA, as far as it was read: TGTGCCAGCGGTGATGCTGGGGTTGCAAACACCGGG.

In its sample, this clone was seen a few times. Gene names refer to mouse genes. The read stops 4 residues short of the end of the CDR3; the missing end is completed from the germline J gene. This chain connects TRBV1 to TRBJ2-3; maybe TRBD2 (7 bases). CDR1 is NSQYPW, CDR2 LRSPGD, per germline (reference sequence). The CDR3 is 16 amino acids. Trimming cost V 2 bases and J 0 bases, with 12 bases left between them. The sequenced part of the CDR3 DNA is TGCACCTGCAGTGCACGGGGGGCCTCTAGTGCAGAA. Its translation: CTCSARGASSAE. The full CDR3 protein reads CTCSARGASSAETLYF. The entire variable domain, with the rest obtained from reference TRBV1 and TRBJ2-3, is as follows: VTLLEQNPRWRLVPRGQAVNLRCILKNSQYPWMSWYQQDLQKQLQWLFTLRSPGDKEVKSLPGADYLATRVTDTELRLQVANMSQGRTLYCTCSARGASSAETLYFGSGTRLTVL.

This clone occurred a few times. Gene labels here are mouse ones. The missing CDR3 end, 4 residues past where the read stops, is filled in from the germline J gene. The chain links TRBV13-3 to TRBJ2-1; 10 bases are shared with TRBD1. The germline CDR1 and CDR2 sequences are NNHDY and SYVADS. The CDR3 has 13 residues. V shed 6 bases, J shed 6 bases, and the junction held 3 bases outside the gene matches. CDR3 loop: CASTGTGVAEQFF. The sequenced part of the CDR3 DNA is TGTGCCAGCACCGGGACAGGGGTTGCT.

As to this clone: Gene labels here are mouse ones. The read ends 4 residues early relative to the CDR3; the germline J gene fills the gap. This chain joins TRBV13-3 and TRBJ2-3, with D tentatively TRBD1 (5 bases). V lost 0 bases, J lost 0 bases, and 11 bases lay in between. Germline values: CDR1 NNHDY, CDR2 SYVADS. This CDR3 contains 16 residues. The CDR3 region is CASSDATASSAETLYF. The CDR3 DNA, read in part, is TGTGCCAGCAGTGATGCGACAGCATCTAGTGCAGAA.

About this clone itself: Mouse germline and gene names are used. Sequencing ends 4 residues short of the CDR3 end; the germline J gene provides the rest. This rearrangement joins TRBV13-1 to TRBJ2-1; D is unclear. Germline lookup yields CDR1 NSHNY and CDR2 SYGAGN. V was trimmed by 1 base and J by 4 bases, leaving 6 bases between them. CDR3 size: 13 residues. CDR3 region: CASSDINYAEQFF. The DNA read from the CDR3 is TGTGCCAGCAGTGATATCAATTATGCT.

In its sample, this clone was seen a few times. Gene names are the mouse ones. The observed sequence ends 4 residues before the CDR3 terminus, with the missing tail filled in from the germline J gene. The chain is built from TRBV14 and TRBJ2-7; 12 nucleotides line up with TRBD2. CDR1 SGHDT and CDR2 FRDEAV come from the germline V gene. The CDR3 loop spans 15 amino acids. After removal of 4 bases from V and 3 bases from J, the junction contained 5 bases not matched to a gene. CDR3 loop: CASSLDWGGVYEQYF. The DNA read from the CDR3 is TGTGCCAGCAGTCTCGACTGGGGGGGCGTCTAT.

This clone came up a few times. Mouse gene names and germline throughout. The CDR3 end is not reached by the read, which stops 4 residues before it; the germline J gene fills it in. The same CDR3 is also encoded by other DNA sequences in this sample. The J gene is TRBJ2-3, the V gene TRBV19, with a weak D call TRBD1 (5 bases). CDR3 length equals 14 residues. V was trimmed by 2 bases and J by 2 bases, leaving 9 bases between them. CDR1 is FNHDT and CDR2 is SITEND in the germline V gene (reference sequence). CDR3 DNA (partial): TGTGCCAGCAGTATCTGGACATCTGCAGAA. It codes for CASSIWTSAE. The whole CDR3 protein is CASSIWTSAETLYF. Using reference TRBV19 and TRBJ2-3 for the parts outside the CDR3, the full variable domain is GGIITQTPKFLIGQEGQKLTLKCQQNFNHDTMYWYRQDSGKGLRLIYYSITENDLQKGDLSEGYDASREKKSSFSLTVTSAQKNEMAVFLCASSIWTSAETLYFGSGTRLTVL.

Comments on this clone: These gene names are mouse names. Read coverage stops 4 residues before the CDR3 terminus; the germline J gene supplies the remainder. V usage is TRBV13-1 and J usage is TRBJ1-1; no clear D gene. Germline lookup yields CDR1 NSHNY and CDR2 SYGAGN. V was pared by 0 bases and J by 4 bases, with 7 bases between. The CDR3 length is 13 residues. The DNA read from the CDR3 is TGTGCCAGCAGTGATGCAAGGGTCACA. The encoded protein is CASSDARVT. The CDR3 reads in full as CASSDARVTEVFF.

This clone has a handful of counts. Gene labels here are mouse ones. Coverage ceases 4 residues before the CDR3 finishes, and the germline J gene fills in the end. The chain joins TRBV13-3 to TRBJ1-1; the match to TRBD1 covers 8 bases. Losses at the gene ends were 1 base for V and 4 bases for J; bases not matched to a gene: 3. The CDR3 is made up of 14 amino acids. Germline V gene sequence: CDR1 NNHDY, CDR2 SYVADS. Incomplete CDR3 DNA: TGTGCCAGCAGTGATCAGGGGGCTAGCACA. As protein: CASSDQGAST. The entire CDR3 protein reads CASSDQGASTEVFF.

As concerns this clone: Mouse gene names and germline throughout. The read stops 4 residues short of the end of the CDR3; the missing end is completed from the germline J gene. The same CDR3 also results from other DNA sequences found in this sample. The chain has TRBV19 and TRBJ2-3, with 8 positions matching TRBD1. V shed 5 bases and J 3 bases; nucleotides not matched to a gene: 5. Germline loops: CDR1 FNHDT, CDR2 SITEND (reference sequence). The CDR3 spans 14 residues. The part of the CDR3 DNA that was read is TGTGCCAGCAGCGACAGGGGAGGGGCAGAA. Translating it yields CASSDRGGAE. From start to end, the CDR3 is CASSDRGGAETLYF. Based on the CDR3 plus reference TRBV19 and TRBJ2-3, the full variable domain is GGIITQTPKFLIGQEGQKLTLKCQQNFNHDTMYWYRQDSGKGLRLIYYSITENDLQKGDLSEGYDASREKKSSFSLTVTSAQKNEMAVFLCASSDRGGAETLYFGSGTRLTVL.

For this clone: Each gene name is a mouse one. The CDR3 end is not reached by the read, which stops 4 residues before it; the germline J gene fills it in. The chain joins TRBV1 to TRBJ2-1; 13 nucleotides align to TRBD2. The V gene end was trimmed by 3 bases and the J gene end by 4 bases; junction bases not matched to a gene: 9. CDR3 length: 18 amino acids. The V gene's germline CDR1 is NSQYPW and CDR2 LRSPGD (reference sequence). CDR3 bases read: TGCACCTGCAGTGCCCCTGGGACTGGGGGGGATCGGTATGCT. Translated, it gives CTCSAPGTGGDRYA. The whole CDR3 reads CTCSAPGTGGDRYAEQFF.

Remarks on this clone: Gene and germline names: mouse. The read falls 4 residues short of the CDR3 end, and the missing part is taken from the germline J gene. This chain links TRBV19 with TRBJ2-5, with 10 bases fitting TRBD2. The germline gives CDR1 FNHDT, CDR2 SITEND (reference sequence). V lost 3 bases, J lost 1 base, and 5 bases stayed unmatched. This CDR3 has 16 amino acids. The CDR3 here is CASSTSTGGYQDTQYF. CDR3 bases read: TGTGCCAGCAGTACATCGACTGGGGGGTACCAAGAC.

For this clone: Mouse gene names apply. The sequence runs out 4 residues before the end of the CDR3; the remainder is reconstructed from the germline J gene. The chain links TRBV1 to TRBJ1-2; 11 positions match TRBD1. The CDR3 is 14 residues long. Germline V gene data show CDR1 as NSQYPW and CDR2 as LRSPGD (reference sequence). Trimming cost V 6 bases and J 3 bases; bases outside gene matches: 3. CDR3 in amino acids: CTCRPGQGDSDYTF. The CDR3 DNA, read in part, is TGCACCTGCAGGCCGGGACAGGGGGACTCC.

This clone showed up just a few times. Germline and genes here are mouse. The CDR3 end lies 4 residues beyond the end of the read and is filled in from the germline J gene. This chain connects TRBV13-1 to TRBJ1-2; tentatively, D is TRBD1 (5 bases). The CDR3 is 14 residues long. V was pared by 2 bases and J by 0 bases, with 8 bases between. Germline assignment: CDR1 NSHNY and CDR2 SYGAGN. The part of the CDR3 DNA that was read is TGTGCCAGCAGTGACAGGGTCTCAAACTCC. Translating it yields CASSDRVSNS. The full CDR3 protein reads CASSDRVSNSDYTF.

Concerning this clone itself: Gene names and germline refer to mouse. The read ends 4 residues shy of where the CDR3 ends; the end is completed using the germline J gene. This chain connects TRBV16 to TRBJ2-7; D is possibly TRBD1 (5 bases). Trimming left V 6 bases short and J 3 bases short, with 12 bases between. The germline gives CDR1 SGHSA, CDR2 FRNQAP. The CDR3 loop spans 13 amino acids. This CDR3 is CASRLPTDYEQYF. Partial CDR3 DNA: TGTGCAAGCAGACTACCGACAGACTAT.

On this clone itself: Genes here carry mouse names. Read coverage stops 4 residues before the CDR3 terminus; the germline J gene supplies the remainder. The chain has TRBV13-1 and TRBJ2-5; 9 nucleotides match TRBD2. CDR3 length equals 13 residues. In germline, CDR1 is NSHNY, CDR2 SYGAGN. The CDR3 DNA, read in part, is TGTGCCAGCAGCCGGGACTGGGAAGAC. Amino acids: CASSRDWED. The CDR3 as a whole reads CASSRDWEDTQYF.

Regarding this clone: These gene names are mouse names. The sequenced fragment ends 4 residues before the CDR3 boundary, so the rest is inferred from the germline J gene. This chain links TRBV13-1 with TRBJ2-3; possibly TRBD2 for D (6 bases). Trimming removed 2 bases from V and 0 bases from J, with 10 bases in between. The CDR3 totals 15 residues. Germline lookup yields CDR1 NSHNY and CDR2 SYGAGN. The part of the CDR3 DNA that was read is TGTGCCAGCAGTGAACCCTGGGGTAGTGCAGAA. Its protein product is CASSEPWGSAE. The full CDR3 is CASSEPWGSAETLYF.

This clone turned up a few times. The listed genes are named as in mouse. This CDR3 is also generated by other DNA sequences in the sample. This CDR3 reads CASSRDPGGGYAEQFF. CDR3 DNA (partial): TGTGCTAGCAGTAGAGATCCCGGGGGGGGGTATGCT. The J gene is TRBJ2-1, the V gene TRBV17; 7 bases are a match to TRBD2. With the read ending 4 residues before the CDR3 end, the germline J gene is used to fill in that end. The CDR3 consists of 16 residues. V shed 0 bases and J 4 bases; nucleotides not matched to a gene: 6. The germline gives CDR1 MNHDT, CDR2 YYDKIL.

This clone was seen only a few times. Gene names denote mouse genes. Sequencing ends 4 residues short of the CDR3 end; the germline J gene provides the rest. This sequence joins TRBV5 and TRBJ1-2, with 12 bases fitting TRBD1. The CDR3 is 14 residues long. CDR1 is LGHNA and CDR2 is YNLKQL in the germline V gene (reference sequence). CDR3 DNA (partial): TGTGCCAGCAGCGCCGGGACAGGGGGCAGC. This gives the protein CASSAGTGGS. The full CDR3 protein reads CASSAGTGGSDYTF.

In this sample, this clone turned up many times. The gene names here belong to mouse. The sequence runs out 3 residues before the end of the CDR3; the remainder is reconstructed from the germline J gene. The chain is built from TRBV17 and TRBJ1-6, with a tentative D call TRBD1 (6 bases). TRBJ1-6 is an ORF; its function is uncertain. Trimming cost V 4 bases and J 4 bases, with 8 bases left between them. Per germline, CDR1 MNHDT and CDR2 YYDKIL. The CDR3 length is 14 residues. The CDR3 bases that were read are TGTGCTAGCAGTAAGGACAGATATAATTCGCCC. Translating gives CASSKDRYNSP. The CDR3, in full, reads CASSKDRYNSPLYF.